These 16 T cell receptor beta chains share one sample of origin, sequenced in a study of blood T cell repertoires in COVID-19. Method: immunoSEQ multiplex PCR; TCRdb's copy keeps in-frame clones and lacks some. The table shows around 140,000 clones, with roughly nine tenths occurring only once. Sequenced sample: peripheral blood. All receptors come from a woman in her seventies with COVID-19, enrolled during active disease.

The chain employs TRBV7-9 and TRBJ1-3; no reliable D call. V lost 1 base, J lost 7 bases, and 5 bases lay in between. The length of the CDR3 is 12 residues. Germline V gene sequence: CDR1 SEHNR, CDR2 FQNEAQ (reference sequence). The CDR3 DNA is TGTGCCAGCAGCTTAGATGAGAACACCATATATTTT. Residues: CASSLDENTIYF. The full variable domain, its missing parts supplied by reference TRBV7-9 and TRBJ1-3, is DTGVSQNPRHKITKRGQNVTFRCDPISEHNRLYWYRQTLGQGPEFLTYFQNEAQLEKSRLLSDRFSAERPKGSFSTLEIQRTEQGDSAMYLCASSLDENTIYFGEGSWLTVV.

This sequence joins TRBV7-2 and TRBJ2-5, with 10 positions matching TRBD1. The germline V gene encodes CDR1 SGHTA and CDR2 FQGNSA. The V and J ends lost 5 bases and 5 bases, in that order; junction bases with no gene match: 11. CDR3 length: 16 residues. Written as DNA, the CDR3 is TGTGCCAGCAGCCCGTCTGGGGACAGGGGTAGGGAGACCCAGTACTTC. It encodes CASSPSGDRGRETQYF.

The V gene is TRBV19, the J gene TRBJ1-5, with TRBD1 matching over 9 bases. After removal of 3 bases from V and 2 bases from J, the junction contained 8 bases not matched to a gene. The CDR3 is 17 residues long. The V gene's germline CDR1 is LNHDA and CDR2 SQIVND (reference sequence). CDR3 DNA sequence: TGTGCCAGTAGTATTAGCGGGACAGGGCGGGGCAATCAGCCCCAGCATTTT. This translates into CASSISGTGRGNQPQHF.

The chain links TRBV3-1 (or the pseudogene TRBV3-2) to TRBJ2-2; the match to TRBD2 covers 8 bases. CDR3 length equals 15 residues. CDR1 and CDR2 (germline): LGHDT, YNNKEL (reference sequence). V was clipped by 4 bases and J by 1 base; unmatched bases: 2. CDR3 nucleotide sequence: TGTGCCAGCAGCCGCACTAGCGGGAACACCGGGGAGCTGTTTTTT. Translating gives CASSRTSGNTGELFF.

The chain has TRBV29-1 and TRBJ2-5; D perhaps matches TRBD1 (6 bases). V lost 8 bases, J lost 2 bases, and 12 bases lay in between. Germline V CDR1 and CDR2: SQVTM, ANQGSEA. This CDR3 is 12 amino acids long. The CDR3 spells CSPRTDQETQYF. CDR3 bases: TGCAGCCCCAGGACAGATCAAGAGACCCAGTACTTC.

This clone has just one count. The chain uses TRBV27 and TRBJ2-7, with TRBD2 identical over 10 bases. Losses at the gene ends were 4 bases for V and 3 bases for J; bases not matched to a gene: 9. Per the germline V gene, CDR1 is MNHEY and CDR2 is SMNVEV (reference sequence). The CDR3 consists of 16 residues. The CDR3 sequence: CASSSWASGGIYEQYF. DNA of the CDR3: TGTGCCAGCAGTTCCTGGGCTAGCGGGGGTATCTACGAGCAGTACTTC.

V is TRBV5-6 and J is TRBJ1-6; 7 bases agree with TRBD1. This CDR3 contains 14 residues. V dropped 4 bases and J dropped 7; count of bases not matched to a gene: 5. CDR1 is SGHDT and CDR2 is YYEEEE in the germline V gene. The CDR3 nucleotides read TGTGCCAGCAGCATATACAGGGGAAATTCACCCCTCCACTTT. Protein sequence: CASSIYRGNSPLHF.

The CDR3 reads CASALAGGHNEQFF. The CDR3 coding sequence is TGTGCTAGCGCTCTAGCGGGGGGGCATAATGAGCAGTTCTTC. V usage is TRBV12-5 and J usage is TRBJ2-1, with 12 nucleotides matching TRBD2. J gave up 7 bases and V 9 bases, and 7 bases lay outside the gene matches. The CDR3 is made up of 14 amino acids. Per germline, CDR1 LGHNT and CDR2 FRNRAP.

The table lists this clone with a few counts. V usage is TRBV28 and J usage is TRBJ1-1; 7 positions match TRBD1. This CDR3 region has 15 residues. With V trimmed by 4 bases and J by 0 bases, 5 bases remained unmatched. The V gene's germline CDR1 is MDHEN and CDR2 SYDVKM. The CDR3, as DNA: TGTGCCAGCAGTTCACCCAGGGGGATGAACACTGAAGCTTTCTTT. The encoded protein is CASSSPRGMNTEAFF.

The chain joins TRBV5-1 to TRBJ1-1, with a tentative D call TRBD1 (5 bases). The CDR3 is made up of 16 amino acids. V was clipped by 0 bases and J by 0 bases, with 12 bases between them. Germline CDR1 and CDR2: SGHRS and YFSETQ. CDR3 coding DNA: TGCGCCAGCAGCTTGGCAGGTAGGGGTTTGAACACTGAAGCTTTCTTT. As protein: CASSLAGRGLNTEAFF.

The rearrangement joins TRBV4-2 to TRBJ2-2, with D hard to call. Germline V gives CDR1 LGHNA, CDR2 YNFKEQ. The CDR3 is 15 residues long. Trimming took off 0 bases at V and 6 bases at J, with 11 bases between the two ends. The CDR3 coding sequence is TGTGCCAGCAGCCAAGATCCTCTTGGCCCCGGGGAGCTGTTTTTT. Amino acid sequence: CASSQDPLGPGELFF.

The chain joins TRBV19 to TRBJ1-2; 8 bases map to TRBD1. CDR3 length: 15 residues. Germline loops: CDR1 LNHDA, CDR2 SQIVND (reference sequence). After removal of 7 bases from V and 2 bases from J, the junction contained 9 bases not matched to a gene. The CDR3 sequence: CASTGQGAPNYGYTF. For the CDR3, the DNA is TGTGCCAGTACGGGCCAGGGGGCGCCCAACTATGGCTACACCTTC.

V and J are TRBV5-4 and TRBJ1-1, with 10 bases fitting TRBD1. This CDR3 is built from 19 residues. The germline gives CDR1 SGHNT, CDR2 YYREEE (reference sequence). Trimming removed 2 bases from V and 0 bases from J; junction bases left unmatched: 13. The CDR3 DNA sequence: TGTGCCAGCAGCTTTGGAGGAGGGACAGGGGTTCCGATGAACACTGAAGCTTTCTTT. This gives the protein CASSFGGGTGVPMNTEAFF.

This clone showed up just once. V gene TRBV28 combines with J gene TRBJ2-4; 8 bases are shared with TRBD1. The CDR3 is 15 residues long. Germline V gives CDR1 MDHEN, CDR2 SYDVKM. Germline trimming cut 5 bases from V and 3 bases from J; bases unmatched to any gene: 6. CDR3 sequence: CASSMDREFKNIQYF. The CDR3 coding sequence is TGTGCCAGCAGTATGGACAGGGAATTCAAAAACATTCAGTACTTC.

This clone was seen a handful of times. The chain combines TRBV5-1 with TRBJ2-6, with 9 bases matching TRBD1. The CDR3 covers 17 residues. With V trimmed by 4 bases and J by 0 bases, 5 bases remained unmatched. Germline assignment: CDR1 SGHRS and CDR2 YFSETQ. CDR3 DNA sequence: TGCGCCAGCAGCCTCCGACAGGGGGGCTCTGGGGCCAACGTCCTGACTTTC. Translating gives CASSLRQGGSGANVLTF.

Concerning this clone: An end of the junction differs from the germline gene, which may be a read error. This chain joins TRBV5-1 and TRBJ2-6; the D is unclear. Germline lookup yields CDR1 SGHRS and CDR2 YFSETQ. CDR3 length: 13 residues. CDR3 sequence (DNA): TGCGCCAGCAGCTCCTCTCGGGCCAACGTCCTGACTTTC. This translates into CASSSSRANVLTF.